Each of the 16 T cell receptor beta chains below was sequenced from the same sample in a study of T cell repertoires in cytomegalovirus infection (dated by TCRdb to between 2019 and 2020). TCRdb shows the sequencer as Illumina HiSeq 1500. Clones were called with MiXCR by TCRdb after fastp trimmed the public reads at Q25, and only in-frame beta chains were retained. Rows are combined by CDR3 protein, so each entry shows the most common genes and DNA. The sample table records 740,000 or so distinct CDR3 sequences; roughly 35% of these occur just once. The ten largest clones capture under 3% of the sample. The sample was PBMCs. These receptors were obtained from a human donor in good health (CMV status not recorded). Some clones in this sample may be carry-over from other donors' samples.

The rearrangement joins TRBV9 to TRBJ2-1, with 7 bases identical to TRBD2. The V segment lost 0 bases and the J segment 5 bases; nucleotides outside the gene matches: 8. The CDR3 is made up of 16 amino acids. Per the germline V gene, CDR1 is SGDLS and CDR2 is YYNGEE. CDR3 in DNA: TGTGCCAGCAGCGTAGGTTGGAGCGGGGCAAACAATGAGCAGTTCTTC. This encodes CASSVGWSGANNEQFF.

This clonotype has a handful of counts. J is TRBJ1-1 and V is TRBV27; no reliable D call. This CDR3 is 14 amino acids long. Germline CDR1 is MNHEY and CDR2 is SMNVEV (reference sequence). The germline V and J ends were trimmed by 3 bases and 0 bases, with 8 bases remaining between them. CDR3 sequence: CASSFLGMNTEAFF. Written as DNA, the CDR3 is TGTGCCAGCAGTTTCCTCGGGATGAACACTGAAGCTTTCTTT.

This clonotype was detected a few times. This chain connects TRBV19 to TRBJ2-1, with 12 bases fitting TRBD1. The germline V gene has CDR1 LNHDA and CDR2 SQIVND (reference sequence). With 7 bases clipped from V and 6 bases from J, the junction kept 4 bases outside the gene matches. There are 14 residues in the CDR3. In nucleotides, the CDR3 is TGTGCCAGTAAACCGGGACAGGGGGCCAATGAGCAGTTCTTC. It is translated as CASKPGQGANEQFF.

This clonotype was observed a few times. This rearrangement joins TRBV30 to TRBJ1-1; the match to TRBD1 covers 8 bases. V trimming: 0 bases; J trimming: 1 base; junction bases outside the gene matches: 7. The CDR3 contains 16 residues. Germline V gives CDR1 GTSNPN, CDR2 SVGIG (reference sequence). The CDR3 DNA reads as TGTGCCTGGAGTGTCCGATCCGGGACAGGGAACACTGAAGCTTTCTTT. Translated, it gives CAWSVRSGTGNTEAFF.

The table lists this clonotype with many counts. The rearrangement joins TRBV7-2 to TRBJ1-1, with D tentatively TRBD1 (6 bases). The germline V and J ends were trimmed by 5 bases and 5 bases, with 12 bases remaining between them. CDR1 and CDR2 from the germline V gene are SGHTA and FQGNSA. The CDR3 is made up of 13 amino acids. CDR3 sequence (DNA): TGTGCCAGCAGCCTCCTCACAGGGACTGAAGCTTTCTTT. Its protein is CASSLLTGTEAFF.

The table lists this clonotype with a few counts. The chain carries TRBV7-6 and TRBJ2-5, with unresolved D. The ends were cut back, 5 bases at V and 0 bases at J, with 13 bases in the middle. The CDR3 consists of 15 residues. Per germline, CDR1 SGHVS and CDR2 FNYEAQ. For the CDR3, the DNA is TGTGCCAGCAGCCCCAAAGGCACAGACCAAGAGACCCAGTACTTC. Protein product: CASSPKGTDQETQYF.

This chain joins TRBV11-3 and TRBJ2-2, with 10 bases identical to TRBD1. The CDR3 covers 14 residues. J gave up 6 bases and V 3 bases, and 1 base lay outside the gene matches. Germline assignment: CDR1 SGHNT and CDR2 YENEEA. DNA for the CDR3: TGTGCCAGCAGCTTCGGGACAGGGGCCGGGGAGCTGTTTTTT. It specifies CASSFGTGAGELFF.

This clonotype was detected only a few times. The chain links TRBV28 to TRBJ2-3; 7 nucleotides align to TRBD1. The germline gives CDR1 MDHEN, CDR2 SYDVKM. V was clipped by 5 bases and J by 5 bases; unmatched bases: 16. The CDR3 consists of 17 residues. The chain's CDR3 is CASSPKLGQAGKDTQYF. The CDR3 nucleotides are TGTGCCAGCAGTCCCAAGCTTGGACAGGCTGGGAAAGATACGCAGTATTTT.

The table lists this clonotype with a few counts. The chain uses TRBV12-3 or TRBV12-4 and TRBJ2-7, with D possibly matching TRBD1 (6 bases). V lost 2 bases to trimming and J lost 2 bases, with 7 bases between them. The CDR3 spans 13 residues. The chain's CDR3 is CASSLHRAYEQYF. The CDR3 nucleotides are TGTGCCAGCAGTTTACACAGGGCCTACGAGCAGTACTTC.

The CDR3 DNA reads TGTGCCAGCAGTTTCGGACAACCAGGGGGAGGCAACACCATATATTTT. Its protein is CASSFGQPGGGNTIYF. The chain couples TRBV12-3 or TRBV12-4 to TRBJ1-3, with 7 positions matching TRBD1. The V segment lost 3 bases and the J segment 7 bases; nucleotides outside the gene matches: 12. This CDR3 is 16 amino acids long.

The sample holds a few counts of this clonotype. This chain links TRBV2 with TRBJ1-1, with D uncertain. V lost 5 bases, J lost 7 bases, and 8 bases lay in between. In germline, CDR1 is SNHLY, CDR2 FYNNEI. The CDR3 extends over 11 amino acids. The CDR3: CASSLTREAFF. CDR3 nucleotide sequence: TGTGCCAGCAGTCTGACGCGTGAAGCTTTCTTT.

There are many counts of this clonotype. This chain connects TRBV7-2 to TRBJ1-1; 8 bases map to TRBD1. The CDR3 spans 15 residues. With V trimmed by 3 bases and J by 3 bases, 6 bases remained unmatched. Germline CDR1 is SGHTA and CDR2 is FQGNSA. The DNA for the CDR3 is TGTGCCAGCAGCTTCTACAGGGGGGTGGACACTGAAGCTTTCTTT. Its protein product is CASSFYRGVDTEAFF.

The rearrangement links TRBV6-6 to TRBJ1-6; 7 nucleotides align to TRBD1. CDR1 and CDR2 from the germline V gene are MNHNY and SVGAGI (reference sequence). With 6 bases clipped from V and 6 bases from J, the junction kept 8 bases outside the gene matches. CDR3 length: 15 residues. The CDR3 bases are TGTGCCAGCAGCTTCACAGGGGAAGGTAATTCACCCCTCCACTTT. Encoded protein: CASSFTGEGNSPLHF.

The CDR3 coding sequence is TGTGCCAGCAGGACCGGCCCTCTCTACAATGAGCAGTTCTTC. This encodes CASRTGPLYNEQFF. The chain employs TRBV28 and TRBJ2-1; no definite D call. The ends were cut back, 6 bases at V and 3 bases at J, with 12 bases in the middle. The CDR3 sequence is 14 residues long. The germline gives CDR1 MDHEN, CDR2 SYDVKM.

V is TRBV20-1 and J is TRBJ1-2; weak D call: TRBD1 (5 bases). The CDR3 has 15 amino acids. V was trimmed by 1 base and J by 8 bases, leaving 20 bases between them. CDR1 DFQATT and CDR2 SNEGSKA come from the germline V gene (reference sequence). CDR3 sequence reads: CSARGGADHTLGYTF. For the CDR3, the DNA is TGCAGTGCTAGAGGCGGGGCAGACCACACTCTCGGCTACACCTTC.

CDR3 protein: CASSLKIGTDKFF. The CDR3 region has the DNA TGTGCCAGCAGTTTAAAGATCGGGACGGATAAGTTCTTC. V and J are TRBV27 and TRBJ2-1; either TRBD1 or TRBD2 may supply D (5 bases each). Germline CDR1 MNHEY, CDR2 SMNVEV (reference sequence). The CDR3 is 13 residues long. The germline V and J ends were trimmed by 2 bases and 14 bases, with 16 bases remaining between them.